This record covers a single T cell receptor beta chain. The CDR3 runs to 18 residues. The junction had 15 bases not matched to a gene; V was cut back by 3 bases and J by 5 bases. Per germline, CDR1 MRHNA and CDR2 SNTAGT. The data belong to a study of T cell responses to AZD1222 COVID-19 vaccine. Libraries were prepared by immunoSEQ multiplex PCR; TCRdb keeps only in-frame clonotypes and omits some of them. The table includes roughly 93,000 clones, approximately 89% detected once. The genes are TRBV6-4 and TRBJ2-2, with 7 bases matching TRBD2. Specimen: peripheral blood, collected 28 days after the second AZD1222 dose. The sequence derives from an adult who received the AZD1222 COVID-19 vaccine. CDR3 sequence reads: CASSDRLAGPSGTGELFF. The CDR3 DNA reads as TGTGCCAGCAGTGATAGATTAGCGGGTCCTAGTGGTACCGGGGAGCTGTTTTTT.